A single sample is the source of the 3 T cell receptor beta chains below, sequenced in a study of shared clonotypes between healthy human individuals. Repertoires were generated with immunoSEQ multiplex PCR, while TCRdb's copy carries only in-frame clones and drops some. The table has a few hundred thousand clones, about 69% seen once. Sequencing was performed on memory CD4+ T cells sorted from blood. Subset noted: CD45RA-negative fraction. The receptors were gathered from a man aged 30 to 39 in good health.

The chain has TRBV5-4 and TRBJ2-3; 9 bases agree with TRBD2. The CDR3 sequence is 16 residues long. Germline trimming cut 3 bases from V and 4 bases from J; bases unmatched to any gene: 9. The V gene's germline CDR1 is SGHNT and CDR2 YYREEE (reference sequence). The CDR3 here is CASSYLAGDGADTQYF. CDR3 sequence (DNA): TGTGCCAGCAGCTACTTAGCGGGAGACGGAGCAGATACGCAGTATTTT.

The chain carries TRBV6-1 and TRBJ2-7; D remains unclear. This CDR3 has 11 residues. Germline V gene sequence: CDR1 MNHNS, CDR2 SASEGT. V was clipped by 6 bases and J by 5 bases, with 8 bases between them. CDR3 sequence reads: CASSRRDEQYF. Written as DNA, the CDR3 is TGTGCCAGCAGCCGCCGGGACGAGCAGTACTTC.

This chain uses TRBV10-3 with TRBJ2-3; 7 bases fit TRBD2. The trim removed 6 bases at V and 4 bases at J, leaving 13 bases unmatched. The CDR3 has 16 residues. Germline V gene data show CDR1 as ENHRY and CDR2 as SYGVKD. CDR3: CAIRQTAREEADTQYF. The CDR3 nucleotides read TGTGCCATCAGACAGACAGCCCGGGAGGAGGCAGATACGCAGTATTTT.